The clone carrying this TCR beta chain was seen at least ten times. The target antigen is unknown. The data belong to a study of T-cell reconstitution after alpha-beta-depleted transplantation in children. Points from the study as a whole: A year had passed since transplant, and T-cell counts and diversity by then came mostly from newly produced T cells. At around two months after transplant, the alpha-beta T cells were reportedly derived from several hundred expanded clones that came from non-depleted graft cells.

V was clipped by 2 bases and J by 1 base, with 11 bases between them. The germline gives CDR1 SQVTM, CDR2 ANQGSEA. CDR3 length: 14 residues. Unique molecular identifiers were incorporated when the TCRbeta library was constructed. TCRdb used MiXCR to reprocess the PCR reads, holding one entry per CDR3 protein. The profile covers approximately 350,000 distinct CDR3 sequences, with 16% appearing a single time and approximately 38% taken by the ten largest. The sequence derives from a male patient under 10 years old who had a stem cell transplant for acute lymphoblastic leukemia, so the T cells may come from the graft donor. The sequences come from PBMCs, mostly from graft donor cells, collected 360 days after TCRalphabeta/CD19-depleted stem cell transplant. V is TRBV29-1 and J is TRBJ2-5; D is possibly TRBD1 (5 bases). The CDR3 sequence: CSVEFAGRQETQYF. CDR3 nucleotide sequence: TGCAGCGTTGAATTTGCAGGGCGCCAAGAGACCCAGTACTTC.